This T cell receptor (beta chain) was identified in a study of cytomegalovirus exposure and HLA in healthy donors. Notes on the study in general: In vitro experiments confirmed that three CMV-associated chains were specific for CMV antigens. Rare sequences made up most TCRs, while some public TCRs were found in many donors. An analysis was carried out at a later point. It showed that HLA-associated TCR beta chains were more clonally expanded than equally common non-associated chains. HLA-A and HLA-B allele assignments for most subjects were reportedly predicted accurately using TCR beta sequences.

PCR employed 60 Vbeta and 13 Jbeta primers. This table comes from immunoSEQ multiplex PCR, and its TCRdb copy is limited to in-frame clones, with some not included. In the table there are about 55,000 clones, about 57% of which are singletons. About this clone: The target antigen is unknown.

CDR1 and CDR2 (germline): ENHRY, SYGVKD. The length of the CDR3 is 13 residues. The ends lost 5 bases at V and 6 bases at J; junction bases unmatched: 5. Specimen: PBMCs. The receptor was isolated from a human donor in good health. The chain combines TRBV10-3 with TRBJ1-1; 8 bases fit TRBD1. DNA of the CDR3: TGTGCCATCAGTAAGACAGGGGATTCTGAAGCTTTCTTT. Residues: CAISKTGDSEAFF.